Below, one T cell receptor (beta chain) is given with its context. CDR3 size: 13 residues. The V gene end was trimmed by 4 bases and the J gene end by 8 bases; junction bases not matched to a gene: 7. CDR1 is SGHDT and CDR2 is YYEEEE in the germline V gene. This entry comes from a study of blood T cell repertoires in COVID-19. For the study at large: Samples of COVID-19 (acute and convalescent) were obtained from the United States, Italy and Spain. T cells, B-cell-depleted T cells, or PBMCs supplied cDNA or gDNA.

Original processing notes: Estimation of nucleated cell counts relied on the amplification of reference gene primers. The assay was immunoSEQ multiplex PCR, and TCRdb's table has in-frame clones only and misses some. The V and J calls and the clone size are those of that table, but D and trimming were determined from the DNA. The table has more than 200,000 clones, around 88% seen once; the top ten hold around 1.4%. The receptor was derived from a man aged 80 or over with acute or convalescent COVID-19. The sequencing input was peripheral blood. The J gene is TRBJ1-2, the V gene TRBV5-6; 8 nucleotides align to TRBD1. The CDR3 nucleotides read TGTGCCAGCAGCCAAGACAGGGGAAGAGGCTACACCTTC. Residues: CASSQDRGRGYTF.